This TCR beta chain comes out of a study of T cells after yellow fever vaccination (dated by TCRdb to between 2018 and 2020). Context from the whole study: Libraries from fractions with low cell numbers were prepared with the SMART-Seq v4 Ultra Low Input RNA kit. Bulk PBMC replicates and cell subsets were isolated from blood drawn at multiple timepoints before and after both primary and secondary immunization. Bulk TCR alpha and beta repertoires were sequenced longitudinally to track T-cell clones before and after primary and booster YFV17D yellow fever vaccination. Two healthy male donors, one aged 18 to 30 and one aged 30 to 40 years, made up the cohort. Results the study describes overall, beyond this receptor: FACS-sorted repertoires could contain abundant contaminating clonotypes from the bulk population, so computational filtering was required. The study included only two donors, which limits how far the findings can be generalized. Most clones expanded after primary vaccination (almost 98% of CD4 and over 80% of CD8) were re-detected after the booster, suggesting that broad memory maintenance occurred. A small fraction of clonotypes showed up in both the CD4 and CD8 compartments, probably as a result of convergent recombination. The secondary T-cell response was found to be weaker but faster than the primary response, with a peak reached on day 5 rather than on day 15.

Including the terminal cysteine and phenylalanine, the CDR3 comprises 13 residues. The read is trimmed to its CDR3 DNA, 39 bases read in frame from base 1. From a lookup of the germline V gene, CDR1 and CDR2 are MNHEY and SVGEGT. Trimming removed 7 bases from V and 4 bases from J, leaving 11 bases between the germline ends. About this clonotype itself: The antigen it binds to is not known. Base-call qualities are not available, and no considerably larger clone is one nucleotide away.

The treatment or condition tag for this specimen amounts to: live attenuated yellow fever vaccine strain. At each blood-draw timepoint, two biological replicates of bulk PBMCs were collected. PBMCs were isolated from peripheral blood using a standard Ficoll-Paque protocol. TriZol was used to extract RNA from bulk PBMCs, from CD4 and CD8 fractions, and from dextramer-positive and dextramer-negative fractions. The listed sequencing device is Illumina NovaSeq 6000. TCR cDNA was synthesized by 5'RACE template switching, which introduced a universal primer site and unique molecular identifiers. cDNA synthesis was primed from both the TCR alpha and TCR beta constant segments. Library amplification involved two PCR steps, and the second step added sample barcodes and sequencing adapters. Libraries were sequenced on Illumina HiSeq 2500 (2x100 bp) or NovaSeq (2x150 bp). Processing in the source paper ran as follows. MIGEC handled demultiplexing of reads and collapsing into UMI consensus sequences, while MiXCR performed V(D)J alignment. Vaccine-responding clonotypes were defined with edgeR using replicate PBMC samples, requiring FDR below 0.01 and a log2 fold change above 5 up to day 15. Each bulk clonotype was labeled CD4 or CD8 based on which sequenced repertoire, CD4 or CD8, contained the clonotype at higher abundance. In TCRdb, the public reads were trimmed at Q25 with fastp and aligned with MiXCR, with productive beta chains retained. Merged by CDR3 protein, the rows form single entries marked with the most common genes and DNA. The V and J calls and clone size are TCRdb's, not the authors'. For this sample the table gives about 320,000 distinct CDR3 sequences, of which approximately 4% were detected only once. Roughly 21% of the sample is held by the ten biggest clonotypes.

The chain links TRBV6-2 or TRBV6-3 with TRBJ2-1, with TRBD2 perhaps the D gene, on 5 matching bases. This TCR was recovered from a man between 18 and 35 years old who received the YFV17D yellow fever vaccine. Sequencing was performed on PBMCs, taken 15 days after the yellow fever booster vaccination. The nucleotide sequence is TGTGCCAGCACCTGGAGGCTTTACAATGAGCAGTTCTTC. This encodes CASTWRLYNEQFF.